These 4 T cell receptor beta chains share one sample of origin, sequenced in a study of CD8+ T cells in alopecia areata. RNA extraction and reverse transcription yielded cDNA as sequencing template. Profiling relied on immunoSEQ multiplex PCR, and the TCRdb table lists in-frame clones only, not all of them. The sample has 130,000 to 150,000 clones, 51% seen once. The sequencing used CD4+ T cells sorted from blood, collected at week 0. These receptors were taken from a human donor with alopecia areata.

The chain employs TRBV29-1 and TRBJ2-2; D gene uncertain. V was shortened by 7 bases and J by 4 bases, with 13 bases between the two germline ends. This CDR3 spans 13 amino acids. Germline CDR1 SQVTM, CDR2 ANQGSEA. The CDR3 DNA reads TGCAGCGCCCGGACCCCGGGCACCGGGGAGCTGTTTTTT. Its translation is CSARTPGTGELFF.

This chain uses TRBV30 with TRBJ2-5, with TRBD2 matching 12 bases. The junction had 5 bases not matched to a gene; V was cut back by 7 bases and J by 5 bases. The CDR3 contains 13 residues. Germline CDR1 GTSNPN, CDR2 SVGIG (reference sequence). The CDR3 sequence: CASTSGSAETQYF. CDR3 nucleotides: TGTGCCTCGACTAGCGGGAGCGCGGAGACCCAGTACTTC.

The chain combines TRBV29-1 with TRBJ2-4; 11 nucleotides line up with TRBD1. Per germline, CDR1 SQVTM and CDR2 ANQGSEA. The CDR3 contains 14 residues. V lost 5 bases, J lost 7 bases, and 7 bases stayed unmatched. The CDR3 protein is CSVSGTGGGNIQYF. The CDR3 nucleotides are TGCAGCGTTTCCGGGACAGGGGGTGGGAACATTCAGTACTTC. The full variable domain, its missing parts supplied by reference TRBV29-1 and TRBJ2-4, is SAVISQKPSRDICQRGTSLTIQCQVDSQVTMMFWYRQQPGQSLTLIATANQGSEATYESGFVIDKFPISRPNLTFSTLTVSNMSPEDSSIYLCSVSGTGGGNIQYFGAGTRLSVL.

The chain employs TRBV29-1 and TRBJ2-7; unclear D gene. Deletions cut 4 bases from V and 4 bases from J, with 11 bases between. Germline CDR1 and CDR2: SQVTM and ANQGSEA. The CDR3 covers 12 residues. CDR3 in DNA: TGCAGCGTTGTGTTTCGTAGTTACGAGCAGTACTTC. It is translated as CSVVFRSYEQYF.